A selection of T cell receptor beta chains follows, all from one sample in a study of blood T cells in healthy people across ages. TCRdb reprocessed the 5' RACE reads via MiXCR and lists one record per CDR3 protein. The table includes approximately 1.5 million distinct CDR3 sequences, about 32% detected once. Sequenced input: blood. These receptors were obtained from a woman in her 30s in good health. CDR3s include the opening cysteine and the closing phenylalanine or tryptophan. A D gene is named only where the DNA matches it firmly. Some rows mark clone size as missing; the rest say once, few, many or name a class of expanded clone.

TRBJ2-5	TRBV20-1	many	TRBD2	CSAHPWGTGGETQYF	TGCAGTGCCCACCCGTGGGGGACGGGGGGAGAGACCCAGTACTTC
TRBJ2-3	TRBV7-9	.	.	CASSLPRVSTDTQYF	TGTGCCAGCAGCTTGCCCCGGGTGAGCACAGATACGCAGTATTTT
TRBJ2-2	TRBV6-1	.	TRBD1	CASKGDRGRFGELFF	TGTGCCAGCAAGGGGGACAGGGGGCGTTTCGGGGAGCTGTTTTTT
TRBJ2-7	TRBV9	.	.	CASSPEGDYYEQYF	TGTGCCAGCAGCCCAGAGGGGGATTACTACGAGCAGTACTTC
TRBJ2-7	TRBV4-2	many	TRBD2	CASSPYSGGAYEQYF	TGTGCCAGCAGCCCATATAGCGGGGGGGCCTACGAGCAGTACTTC
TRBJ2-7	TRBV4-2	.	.	CASSQVEGEEDEQYF	TGTGCCAGCAGCCAAGTTGAGGGGGAGGAGGACGAGCAGTACTTC
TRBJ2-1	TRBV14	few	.	CASSQVEGKYNEQFF	TGTGCCAGCAGCCAAGTGGAGGGAAAATACAATGAGCAGTTCTTC
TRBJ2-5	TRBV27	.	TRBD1	CASSFRQGAQETQYF	TGTGCCAGCAGTTTCCGACAGGGGGCACAGGAGACCCAGTACTTC
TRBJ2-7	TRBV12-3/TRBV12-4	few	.	CASSHLAVSSYEQYF	TGTGCCAGCAGTCACTTAGCGGTGAGCTCCTACGAGCAGTACTTC
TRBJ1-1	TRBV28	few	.	CASIGMNTEAFF	TGTGCCAGCATAGGCATGAACACTGAAGCTTTCTTT
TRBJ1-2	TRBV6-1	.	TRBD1	CARIRDRGLGNYGYTF	TGTGCCAGGATCCGGGACAGGGGGCTGGGAAACTATGGCTACACCTTC
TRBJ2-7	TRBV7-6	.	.	CASSPNPRFIYEQYF	TGTGCCAGCAGCCCGAACCCTCGATTTATTTACGAGCAGTACTTC
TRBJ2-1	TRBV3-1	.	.	CASSQEDSNEQFF	TGTGCCAGCAGCCAAGAGGACAGCAATGAGCAGTTCTTC
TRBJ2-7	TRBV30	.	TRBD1	CALVRQGHSYEQYF	TGTGCCTTGGTCAGACAGGGGCACTCCTACGAGCAGTACTTC
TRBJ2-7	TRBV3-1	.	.	CASSQEVSPRGQYF	TGTGCCAGCAGCCAAGAAGTTTCACCCCGGGGGCAGTACTTC
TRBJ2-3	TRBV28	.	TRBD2	CASSLPSGLGDPTSTDTQYF	TGTGCCAGCAGTCTGCCTAGCGGGTTGGGGGACCCAACAAGCACAGATACGCAGTATTTT
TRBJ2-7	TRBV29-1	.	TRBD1	CSVEGGQLNEQYF	TGCAGCGTTGAAGGGGGACAGTTGAACGAGCAGTACTTC
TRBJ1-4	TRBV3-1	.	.	CASSGVREKLFF	TGTGCCAGCAGCGGGGTGCGTGAAAAACTGTTTTTT
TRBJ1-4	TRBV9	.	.	CASSVGLHVEKLFF	TGTGCCAGCAGCGTAGGACTCCACGTGGAAAAACTGTTTTTT
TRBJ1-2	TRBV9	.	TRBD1	CASNRGDYGYTF	TGTGCCAGCAACAGGGGGGACTATGGCTACACCTTC
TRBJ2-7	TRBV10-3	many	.	CAISESRGSSYEQYF	TGTGCCATCAGTGAGTCTCGGGGAAGCTCCTACGAGCAGTACTTC
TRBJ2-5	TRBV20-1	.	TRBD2	CSASGLAQETQYF	TGCAGTGCTAGCGGACTAGCCCAAGAGACCCAGTACTTC
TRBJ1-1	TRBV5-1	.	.	CASSLAIGRLNTEAFF	TGCGCCAGCAGCTTGGCCATAGGCAGACTAAACACTGAAGCTTTCTTT
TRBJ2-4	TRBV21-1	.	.	CASSPPRELAGGIAKNIQYF	TGTGCCAGCAGCCCCCCAAGGGAACTAGCGGGGGGAATTGCCAAAAACATTCAGTACTTC
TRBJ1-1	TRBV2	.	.	CASGDPYTEAFF	TGTGCCAGCGGGGACCCATACACTGAAGCTTTCTTT
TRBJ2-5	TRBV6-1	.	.	CASTEGGMETQYF	TGTGCCAGCACCGAAGGGGGGATGGAGACCCAGTACTTC
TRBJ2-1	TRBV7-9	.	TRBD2	CASSLRPLSGATKNEQFF	TGTGCCAGCAGCTTAAGGCCCCTTAGCGGGGCCACGAAAAATGAGCAGTTCTTC
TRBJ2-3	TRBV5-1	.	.	CASRPWGQGTDTQYF	TGCGCCAGCAGACCTTGGGGGCAAGGCACAGATACGCAGTATTTT
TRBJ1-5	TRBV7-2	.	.	CASSFDRTYQPQHF	TGTGCCAGCAGCTTTGACAGGACTTATCAGCCCCAGCATTTT
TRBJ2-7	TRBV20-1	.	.	CSARRQNYYEQYF	TGCAGTGCTAGACGTCAGAACTATTACGAGCAGTACTTC
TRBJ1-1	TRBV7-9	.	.	CASSLSVAGAFF	TGTGCCAGCAGCTTATCGGTTGCGGGAGCTTTCTTT
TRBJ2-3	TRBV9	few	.	CASSVDGGRSDTQYF	TGTGCCAGCAGCGTAGACGGGGGACGTTCAGATACGCAGTATTTT
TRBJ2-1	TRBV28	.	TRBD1	CASSSWAGTGGRDEQFF	TGTGCCAGCAGTTCTTGGGCGGGGACAGGGGGTCGAGATGAGCAGTTCTTC
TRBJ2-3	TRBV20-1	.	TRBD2	CSPLAGVGADTQYF	TGCAGCCCCCTAGCGGGAGTCGGCGCAGATACGCAGTATTTT
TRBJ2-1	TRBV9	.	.	CASSPAYNGQFF	TGTGCCAGCAGCCCCGCTTACAATGGGCAGTTCTTC
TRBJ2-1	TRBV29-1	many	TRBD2	CSVVRESSYNEQFF	TGCAGCGTTGTGCGGGAGAGCTCCTACAATGAGCAGTTCTTC
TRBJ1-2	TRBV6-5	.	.	CASSARARYGYTF	TGTGCCAGCAGTGCCCGGGCTCGGTATGGCTACACCTTC
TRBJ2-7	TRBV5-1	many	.	CASFRDDSYEQYF	TGCGCCAGCTTTCGGGACGACTCCTACGAGCAGTACTTC
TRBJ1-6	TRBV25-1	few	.	CASSDTGSYNSPLHF	TGTGCCAGCAGTGACACAGGCTCCTATAATTCACCCCTCCACTTT
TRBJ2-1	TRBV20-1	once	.	CSARDLGPGGNYNEQFF	TGCAGTGCTAGAGATCTTGGGCCTGGCGGGAACTACAATGAGCAGTTCTTC
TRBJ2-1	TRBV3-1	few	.	CASSQVETDNNEQFF	TGTGCCAGCAGCCAAGTAGAGACAGACAACAATGAGCAGTTCTTC
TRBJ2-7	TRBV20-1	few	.	CSARARAGEGLSGNEQYF	TGCAGTGCTAGAGCCCGGGCAGGGGAGGGCCTTTCGGGGAACGAGCAGTACTTC
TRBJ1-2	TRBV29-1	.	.	CSVRPTDKGYTF	TGCAGCGTCAGACCGACAGATAAAGGCTACACCTTC
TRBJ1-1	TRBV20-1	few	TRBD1	CSAPTPGQGSEAFF	TGCAGTGCCCCAACCCCGGGACAGGGGAGTGAAGCTTTCTTT
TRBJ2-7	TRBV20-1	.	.	CSAGPGREIQYF	TGCAGTGCTGGTCCGGGGAGAGAGATCCAGTACTTC
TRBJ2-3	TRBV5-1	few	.	CASKIEGEDTQYF	TGCGCCTCAAAAATAGAAGGTGAAGATACGCAGTATTTT
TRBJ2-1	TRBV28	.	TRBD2	CASSGSGTSLYNEQFF	TGTGCCAGCAGTGGGAGCGGGACCTCCCTCTACAATGAGCAGTTCTTC
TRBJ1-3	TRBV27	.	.	CASSPIGGSGNTIYF	TGTGCCAGCAGTCCCATTGGGGGATCTGGAAACACCATATATTTT
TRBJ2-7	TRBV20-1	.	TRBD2	CSAPGLAGGTSYEQYF	TGCAGTGCTCCGGGACTAGCGGGAGGCACCTCCTACGAGCAGTACTTC
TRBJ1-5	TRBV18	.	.	CANSPPSQPAGQPQHF	TGTGCCAACTCACCACCGTCTCAACCGGCGGGGCAGCCCCAGCATTTT
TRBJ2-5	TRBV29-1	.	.	CSVEDSRRRGDSQETQYF	TGCAGCGTTGAAGATTCGAGGCGGCGGGGAGACTCCCAAGAGACCCAGTACTTC
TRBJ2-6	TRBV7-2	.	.	CASSLDSTGLSGANVLTF	TGTGCCAGCAGCTTAGATTCCACAGGGCTCTCTGGGGCCAACGTCCTGACTTTC
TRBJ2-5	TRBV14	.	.	CASSQGGSETQYF	TGTGCCAGCAGCCAAGGAGGGTCGGAGACCCAGTACTTC
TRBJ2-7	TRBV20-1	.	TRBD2	CSAVLRGGLAGGPGEQYF	TGCAGTGCCGTTCTCAGGGGGGGACTAGCGGGAGGGCCGGGCGAGCAGTACTTC
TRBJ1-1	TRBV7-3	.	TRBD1	CASSFTDREPMNTEAFF	TGTGCCAGCAGCTTCACCGACAGGGAGCCCATGAACACTGAAGCTTTCTTT